A single sample is the source of the 2 T cell receptor beta chains below, sequenced in a study of response to subunit inactivated influenza vaccine. TCRdb re-called the RT-PCR reads through MiXCR, storing one row per CDR3 protein. In the table there are under 550,000 distinct CDR3 sequences, 7.6% of which are singletons. Sequences were derived from PBMCs from blood, sampled roughly 24 months after vaccination. The receptors were gathered from a man aged 50-75 years who received an inactivated influenza vaccine.

This clonotype has just a few counts. The chain employs TRBV20-1 and TRBJ1-4; 7 positions match TRBD1. CDR3 length: 14 residues. The trim removed 0 bases at V and 7 bases at J, leaving 5 bases unmatched. The germline CDR1 and CDR2 sequences are DFQATT and SNEGSKA (reference sequence). The CDR3 coding sequence is TGCAGTGCTAGAGAAGGGGGCTGGGGTGAAAAACTGTTTTTT. Protein sequence: CSAREGGWGEKLFF.

This rearrangement joins TRBV20-1 to TRBJ2-3, with unresolved D. The CDR3 consists of 13 residues. Germline V gene lookup returns CDR1 DFQATT and CDR2 SNEGSKA (reference sequence). CDR3 DNA: TGCAGCCCGCGAGAAGACGTTGCAGATACGCAGTATTTT. Its protein is CSPREDVADTQYF.